The 14 T cell receptor beta chains below come from one sample, sequenced in a study of T-cell reconstitution after alpha-beta-depleted transplantation in children. Preparation of the TCRbeta library was carried out with unique molecular identifiers. MiXCR was run by TCRdb on the PCR reads, yielding one entry per CDR3 protein. This sample has hundreds of thousands of distinct CDR3 sequences, with 8% to 9.5% found just once. Specimen: PBMCs from the stem cell graft donor, collected from the stem cell graft. Receptor source: a human donor who donated a stem cell graft to a child with acute lymphoblastic leukemia.

This clonotype was recorded many times. The chain recombines TRBV7-9 with TRBJ1-1; D gene uncertain. Germline V gene lookup returns CDR1 SEHNR and CDR2 FQNEAQ (reference sequence). This CDR3 is 12 amino acids long. The V and J ends lost 5 bases and 9 bases respectively, with 13 bases between them. DNA of the CDR3: TGTGCCAGCAGCCCTACCCTAAAACAAGCTTTCTTT. Translation gives CASSPTLKQAFF.

The chain recombines TRBV30 with TRBJ2-1; 9 positions match TRBD2. The CDR3 runs to 13 residues. V lost 2 bases and J lost 16; bases outside the gene matches: 12. Germline-derived CDR1 and CDR2 are GTSNPN and SVGIG (reference sequence). The CDR3 sequence is CAWSQPGGGVSFF. The DNA for the CDR3 is TGTGCCTGGAGTCAACCGGGCGGGGGGGTCTCCTTCTTC.

The rearrangement joins TRBV5-5 to TRBJ2-5, with 7 bases matching TRBD1. Germline CDR1 is SGHKS and CDR2 is YYEKEE (reference sequence). CDR3 length equals 13 residues. J was trimmed by 5 bases and V by 4 bases; bases with no gene match: 5. DNA of the CDR3: TGTGCCAGCAGCATCACAGGGGTCGAGACCCAGTACTTC. Protein: CASSITGVETQYF.

This clonotype was observed a few times. The chain couples TRBV27 to TRBJ1-5, with TRBD1 as a possible D gene (5 bases). V dropped 2 bases and J dropped 0 bases, with 11 bases sitting between them. The CDR3 is made up of 16 amino acids. CDR1 and CDR2 (germline): MNHEY, SMNVEV (reference sequence). CDR3 sequence reads: CASSLTGLSSNQPQHF. The CDR3 DNA sequence: TGTGCCAGCAGTTTAACGGGGCTGAGTAGCAATCAGCCCCAGCATTTT.

This clonotype was seen many times. This chain links TRBV10-2 with TRBJ1-2, with D possibly TRBD1 on 5 matching bases. Looked up from germline, CDR1 is WSHSY and CDR2 is SAAADI. The length of the CDR3 is 16 residues. V lost 6 bases, J lost 2 bases, and 19 bases lay in between. In nucleotides, the CDR3 is TGCGCCAGCAGGGGGACGGGGTGGAGTTACAACTATGGCTACACCTTC. As protein: CASRGTGWSYNYGYTF.

Note on this clonotype: As the CDR3 is not closed by the conserved phenylalanine or tryptophan, this likely results from a read error. No DNA is shown, since the ends of the CDR3 on it are uncertain; the CDR3 is the one TCRdb lists. The V call is TRBV27, the J call TRBJ2-3; the table assigns TRBD2, which was not confirmed against the DNA. In germline, CDR1 is MNHEY, CDR2 SMNVEV (reference sequence). The CDR3 is 13 residues long, counting both termini. The CDR3 loop reads CASSLTTTSAMYY.

The chain recombines TRBV5-1 with TRBJ2-4; D gene ambiguous. V lost 0 bases and J 6 bases, leaving 10 bases between the germline ends. Germline V gene data show CDR1 as SGHRS and CDR2 as YFSETQ. The CDR3 runs to 14 residues. Here the CDR3 reads CASSLEGFGNIQYF. CDR3 nucleotides: TGCGCCAGCAGCTTGGAAGGGTTTGGAAACATTCAGTACTTC. The full variable domain, rest sourced from reference TRBV5-1 and TRBJ2-4, is KAGVTQTPRYLIKTRGQQVTLSCSPISGHRSVSWYQQTPGQGLQFLFEYFSETQRNKGNFPGRFSGRQFSNSRSEMNVSTLELGDSALYLCASSLEGFGNIQYFGAGTRLSVL.

This clonotype was detected a few times. V usage is TRBV12-3 or TRBV12-4 and J usage is TRBJ2-7, with 10 bases identical to TRBD2. V lost 6 bases, J lost 3 bases, and 8 bases stayed unmatched. The CDR3 runs to 15 residues. Written as DNA, the CDR3 is TGTGCCAGCAGCCCAAAGCGGGGGGGTGGCTACGAGCAGTACTTC. Translated: CASSPKRGGGYEQYF.

The V call is TRBV11-1, the J call TRBJ1-6; 7 nucleotides agree with TRBD1. V was clipped by 5 bases and J by 6 bases; unmatched bases: 4. The CDR3 runs 14 residues. The germline gives CDR1 SGHAT, CDR2 FQDESV (reference sequence). The CDR3 nucleotides are TGTGCCAGCAGCCTTCAGGGGGGTAATTCACCCCTCCACTTT. Translating gives CASSLQGGNSPLHF.

This clonotype was detected many times. The chain has TRBV12-3 or TRBV12-4 and TRBJ2-2; TRBD2 is a possible D gene (5 bases). The CDR3 runs 13 residues. Trimming shortened V by 6 bases and J by 6 bases, and 11 bases separated the two germline ends. The CDR3 coding sequence is TGTGCCAGCAGCCAAACTAGGGCCGGGGAGCTGTTTTTT. Amino acid sequence: CASSQTRAGELFF.

The chain uses TRBV7-9 and TRBJ2-3; D may correspond to TRBD1 or TRBD2 (5 bases each). V was pared by 6 bases and J by 0 bases, with 13 bases between. The CDR3 contains 15 residues. Germline values: CDR1 SEHNR, CDR2 FQNEAQ (reference sequence). The CDR3 DNA reads TGTGCCAGCAGTCCCCCGGGGCGAAGCACAGATACGCAGTATTTT. This codes for CASSPPGRSTDTQYF.

The V call is TRBV10-3, the J call TRBJ1-1, with D tentatively TRBD1 (5 bases). The CDR3 spans 14 residues. Germline CDR1 is ENHRY and CDR2 is SYGVKD. Trimming shortened V by 2 bases and J by 10 bases, and 17 bases separated the two germline ends. The DNA for the CDR3 is TGTGCCATCAGTGAGGCTAACAGGATGGGATCAGCTTTCTTT. Translating gives CAISEANRMGSAFF.

This rearrangement joins TRBV6-5 to TRBJ2-2; D not certain. Trimming left V 0 bases short and J 4 bases short, with 9 bases between. Germline CDR1 and CDR2: MNHEY and SVGAGI. The length of the CDR3 is 15 residues. In DNA form, the CDR3 reads TGTGCCAGCAGTTACTCTACCGGAGTCACCGGGGAGCTGTTTTTT. Translation gives CASSYSTGVTGELFF.

The chain has TRBV18 and TRBJ2-2, with 9 nucleotides matching TRBD1. The germline gives CDR1 KGHSH, CDR2 LQKENI. This CDR3 contains 16 residues. Losses at the gene ends were 3 bases for V and 3 bases for J; bases not matched to a gene: 5. Written as DNA, the CDR3 is TGTGCCAGCTCACCCCCCGGGACAGGGTACACCGGGGAGCTGTTTTTT. It translates to CASSPPGTGYTGELFF.